This entry lists 5 T cell receptor beta chains sequenced from one sample in a study of shared T cell receptors in the human thymus. Using immunoSEQ multiplex PCR, the repertoire was profiled, and TCRdb retains in-frame clones only, with some absent. The sample includes about 660,000 clones, about 87% of them seen just once. This sample was also put to use in a study of human thymus T cells.

Sequencing was carried out using thymocytes. These receptor sequences come from a boy under two years old with a congenital heart defect.

The chain employs TRBV5-1 and TRBJ1-1; a possible D gene is TRBD1 (5 bases). Germline CDR1 SGHRS, CDR2 YFSETQ. V was shortened by 6 bases and J by 10 bases, with 16 bases between the two germline ends. This CDR3 contains 12 residues. The CDR3 here is CASTGPAGRAFF. In DNA, the CDR3 is TGCGCCAGCACTGGACCGGCAGGGCGAGCTTTCTTT.

Turning to this clone: The sample holds other DNA sequences that translate to the same CDR3. The J gene is TRBJ2-7, the V gene TRBV6-1; the match to TRBD1 covers 10 bases. The CDR3 spans 15 residues. Germline lookup yields CDR1 MNHNS and CDR2 SASEGT. With 6 bases clipped from V and 2 bases from J, the junction kept 7 bases outside the gene matches. The CDR3: CASSSPGTGAYEQYF. In DNA form, the CDR3 reads TGTGCCAGCAGCTCGCCCGGGACAGGGGCCTACGAGCAGTACTTC.

The chain uses TRBV7-9 and TRBJ2-5, with 10 bases fitting TRBD1. Germline CDR1 and CDR2: SEHNR and FQNEAQ (reference sequence). After removal of 4 bases from V and 4 bases from J, the junction contained 3 bases not matched to a gene. The CDR3 contains 14 residues. The CDR3, as DNA: TGTGCCAGCAGCTCCCGGGACAGGGGAGAGACCCAGTACTTC. Translated: CASSSRDRGETQYF.

CDR3 in DNA: TGCAGCGTTGAGAGGGCAACCCGAAGCTATGGCTACACCTTC. Protein sequence: CSVERATRSYGYTF. The chain links TRBV29-1 to TRBJ1-2, with no clear D. The CDR3 is 14 residues long. The germline CDR1 and CDR2 sequences are SQVTM and ANQGSEA. Trimming took 3 bases from V and 4 from J, leaving 15 bases between them.

The CDR3 coding sequence is TGTGCCAGCAGTGAACCAATACTAGCGGGAGACCCCTACCAAGAGACCCAGTACTTC. It is translated as CASSEPILAGDPYQETQYF. V and J are TRBV28 and TRBJ2-5, with 11 bases lining up with TRBD2. There are 19 residues in the CDR3. V lost 5 bases, J lost 0 bases, and 14 bases stayed unmatched. Germline V CDR1 and CDR2: MDHEN, SYDVKM.